These T cell receptor beta chains were read from a single sample in a study of blood T cell repertoires in COVID-19. TCRdb's table, derived via immunoSEQ multiplex PCR, lists solely in-frame clones and lacks some. This table holds more than 35,000 clones, 80% to 90% found once. Source material: peripheral blood. These receptors were collected from a man between 65 and 79 years old with acute or convalescent COVID-19. Each CDR3 is given with its conserved first and last residue. The order of the fields is D gene, clone size, V gene, J gene, CDR3 protein, CDR3 DNA. A D gene is named only where the DNA matches it firmly. Size values are once, few and many counts, or a class for expanded clones, and some rows have none.

NA,NA,TRBV7-9,TRBJ1-4,CASSLADREKLFF,TGTGCCAGCAGCTTAGCAGACAGGGAAAAACTGTTTTTT
TRBD2,NA,TRBV6-2/TRBV6-3,TRBJ2-1,CASSRGGTSGSKVF,TGTGCCAGCAGCCGAGGTGGGACTAGCGGGAGCAAAGTCTTC
TRBD2,NA,TRBV2,TRBJ2-3,CASSVSGRATDTQYF,TGTGCCAGCAGTGTTAGCGGGAGGGCCACAGATACGCAGTATTTT
TRBD1,NA,TRBV28,TRBJ2-5,CASSLSSGTGTQYF,TGTGCCAGCAGTTTATCCTCCGGGACAGGGACCCAGTACTTC
NA,NA,TRBV2,TRBJ2-7,CASKESSYEQYF,TGTGCCAGCAAGGAGAGCTCCTACGAGCAGTACTTC
TRBD2,few,TRBV9,TRBJ2-5,CASSPLAGVTQETQYF,TGTGCCAGCAGCCCTCTAGCGGGAGTTACCCAAGAGACCCAGTACTTC
NA,NA,TRBV12-3/TRBV12-4,TRBJ1-3,CASRLFSGNTIYF,TGTGCCAGCAGACTCTTCTCTGGAAACACCATATATTTT
NA,NA,TRBV29-1,TRBJ2-5,CSVIPKEGRYQETQYF,TGCAGCGTTATCCCCAAGGAGGGCCGGTACCAAGAGACCCAGTACTTC
TRBD2,NA,TRBV11-3,TRBJ2-1,CASSLSGSGYNEQFF,TGTGCCAGCAGCTTAAGCGGGAGTGGATACAATGAGCAGTTCTTC
NA,NA,TRBV6-2/TRBV6-3,TRBJ2-7,CASSLFGTGSFYEQYF,TGTGCCAGCAGCTTATTCGGAACAGGCTCTTTCTACGAGCAGTACTTC
TRBD1,once,TRBV28,TRBJ2-7,CASSLTGKEQYF,TGTGCCAGCAGTCTGACAGGGAAAGAGCAGTACTTC
TRBD2,NA,TRBV5-1,TRBJ2-4,CASSRASSGRARAKNIQYF,TGCGCCAGCAGCCGGGCGTCTAGCGGGAGGGCCCGGGCCAAAAACATTCAGTACTTC
NA,NA,TRBV18,TRBJ1-5,CASSLRSLQGANQPQHF,TGTGCCAGCTCACTACGTTCTCTACAGGGTGCCAATCAGCCCCAGCATTTT
TRBD1,NA,TRBV4-2,TRBJ1-2,CASSQAGGYGYTF,TGTGCCAGCAGCCAAGCAGGGGGCTATGGCTACACCTTC
TRBD2,NA,TRBV11-2,TRBJ2-1,CASSLSGLAGNNEQFF,TGTGCCAGCAGTCTCTCGGGACTAGCGGGAAACAATGAGCAGTTCTTC
NA,NA,TRBV20-1,TRBJ2-7,CSASETGSSGQPYEQYF,TGCAGTGCTAGTGAGACAGGGTCTAGCGGGCAACCCTACGAGCAGTACTTC
NA,NA,TRBV28,TRBJ2-6,CASTSSGRPGGANVLTF,TGTGCCAGCACCTCCTCCGGGAGACCAGGGGGGGCCAACGTCCTGACTTTC
TRBD1,NA,TRBV6-1,TRBJ2-2,CASSEAIQGTGELFF,TGTGCCAGCAGTGAAGCAATACAGGGGACCGGGGAGCTGTTTTTT
TRBD1,NA,TRBV7-9,TRBJ1-2,CASSSDRGFNYGYTF,TGTGCCAGCAGCTCGGACAGGGGGTTCAACTATGGCTACACCTTC
NA,NA,TRBV2,TRBJ2-3,CASSENSGWSTDTQYF,TGTGCCAGCAGTGAAAATAGCGGCTGGTCCACAGATACGCAGTATTTT
TRBD2,NA,TRBV5-1,TRBJ2-7,CASSFLAGSSYEQYF,TGCGCCAGCAGCTTTCTAGCGGGATCCTCCTACGAGCAGTACTTC
TRBD2,NA,TRBV27,TRBJ2-3,CASSRKGLAGATDTQYF,TGTGCCAGCAGCAGGAAAGGACTAGCGGGAGCCACAGATACGCAGTATTTT
NA,NA,TRBV29-1,TRBJ2-3,CSVGDWGTDTQYF,TGCAGCGTTGGGGACTGGGGCACAGATACGCAGTATTTT
TRBD1,NA,TRBV6-2/TRBV6-3,TRBJ1-5,CASSYPQGGNQPQHF,TGTGCCAGCAGTTACCCCCAGGGGGGCAATCAGCCCCAGCATTTT
NA,NA,TRBV12-3/TRBV12-4,TRBJ1-5,CASSPFGNQPQHF,TGTGCCAGCAGTCCTTTTGGCAATCAGCCCCAGCATTTT
TRBD2,NA,TRBV18,TRBJ2-1,CASSPGGGNEQFF,TGTGCCAGCTCACCTGGGGGGGGTAATGAGCAGTTCTTC
TRBD2,NA,TRBV6-2/TRBV6-3,TRBJ2-5,CASSYQTSGPSQETQYF,TGTGCCAGCAGTTACCAGACTAGCGGGCCCTCCCAAGAGACCCAGTACTTC
TRBD1,few,TRBV18,TRBJ1-4,CASSPLGQINEKLFF,TGTGCCAGCTCACCACTGGGACAGATTAATGAAAAACTGTTTTTT